The 23 T cell receptor beta chains given below trace back to one sample, sequenced in a study of T cell responses to AZD1222 COVID-19 vaccine. Method: immunoSEQ multiplex PCR; TCRdb's copy keeps in-frame clones and lacks some. The sample shows 90,000 to 120,000 clones, roughly 90% of them seen only once. The sample was peripheral blood, taken on day 0 of MenACWY control vaccination. The receptor source for this set is an adult in good health.

The rearrangement uses TRBV7-3 and TRBJ2-1; possible D gene TRBD2, 6 bases. The CDR3 consists of 15 residues. V dropped 2 bases and J dropped 3 bases, with 11 bases sitting between them. Germline loops: CDR1 SGHTA, CDR2 FQGTGA. This CDR3 is CASSLGGRFYNEQFF. DNA for the CDR3: TGTGCCAGCAGCTTAGGAGGGCGCTTCTACAATGAGCAGTTCTTC.

The chain employs TRBV6-6 and TRBJ1-2; TRBD1 is a possible D gene (6 bases). The germline V gene has CDR1 MNHNY and CDR2 SVGAGI (reference sequence). The ends were cut back, 4 bases at V and 4 bases at J, with 16 bases in the middle. The CDR3 is 15 amino acids. The CDR3 loop is CASSSGTPIVYGYTF. The CDR3 DNA sequence: TGTGCCAGCAGTTCCGGGACACCTATCGTCTATGGCTACACCTTC.

The J gene is TRBJ1-2, the V gene TRBV2, with D maybe TRBD1 (6 bases). The CDR3 runs to 13 residues. V gave up 3 bases and J gave up 4 bases, with 9 bases separating them. The germline gives CDR1 SNHLY, CDR2 FYNNEI. In DNA form, the CDR3 reads TGTGCCAGCAGTGACCGGGGGGCCTATGGCTACACCTTC. This translates into CASSDRGAYGYTF.

The DNA for the CDR3 is TGTGCCAGCAGCCCTAGCGGGGGGGCCGCCGGGGAGCTGTTTTTT. It specifies CASSPSGGAAGELFF. The chain couples TRBV6-2 or TRBV6-3 to TRBJ2-2; TRBD2 matches at 12 bases. The V segment lost 6 bases and the J segment 6 bases; nucleotides outside the gene matches: 5. The CDR3 consists of 15 residues. Germline lookup yields CDR1 MNHEY and CDR2 SVGEGT.

This rearrangement joins TRBV21-1 to TRBJ2-7; the table assigns TRBD1, which was not confirmed against the DNA. TRBV21-1 is a recognized pseudogene. The CDR3 spans 17 residues. In DNA form, the CDR3 reads TGTGCCAGCAGCAAAGGGGGTCTACAGGGAGCTTCCTACGAGCAGTACTTC. Its translation: CASSKGGLQGASYEQYF.

J is TRBJ2-7 and V is TRBV19, with TRBD1 identical over 7 bases. Germline CDR1 is LNHDA and CDR2 is SQIVND (reference sequence). The CDR3 totals 15 residues. The J segment lost 0 bases and the V segment lost 4 bases, leaving 6 bases of the junction unmatched. The CDR3 loop is CASSTSGTDSYEQYF. CDR3 DNA sequence: TGTGCCAGTAGTACCTCCGGGACAGACTCCTACGAGCAGTACTTC. Based on the CDR3 plus reference TRBV19 and TRBJ2-7, the full variable domain is DGGITQSPKYLFRKEGQNVTLSCEQNLNHDAMYWYRQDPGQGLRLIYYSQIVNDFQKGDIAEGYSVSREKKESFPLTVTSAQKNPTAFYLCASSTSGTDSYEQYFGPGTRLTVT.

This sequence joins TRBV30 and TRBJ2-1, with D possibly TRBD2 on 5 matching bases. CDR3 length equals 16 residues. The germline V gene encodes CDR1 GTSNPN and CDR2 SVGIG (reference sequence). Trimming left V 2 bases short and J 2 bases short, with 16 bases between. The CDR3 DNA reads TGTGCCTGGAGTCCTGGACTGACTCGTACCTACAATGAGCAGTTCTTC. Its protein product is CAWSPGLTRTYNEQFF.

This rearrangement joins TRBV5-1 to TRBJ1-2; no clear D. CDR1 is SGHRS, CDR2 YFSETQ, per germline. V gave up 6 bases and J gave up 1 base, with 10 bases separating them. The CDR3 has 13 amino acids. The CDR3 DNA reads TGCGCCAGCACCCTGACCGATAACTATGGCTACACCTTC. Amino acid sequence: CASTLTDNYGYTF.

The chain carries TRBV6-5 and TRBJ2-4; 7 bases are shared with TRBD1. Trimming took 6 bases from V and 6 from J; bases not matched to a gene: 5. The CDR3 length is 13 residues. The V gene's germline CDR1 is MNHEY and CDR2 SVGAGI. The CDR3 region has the DNA TGTGCCAGCAGGACAGGGCCCTCAAACATTCAGTACTTC. Protein: CASRTGPSNIQYF.

The chain employs TRBV4-3 and TRBJ2-7, with 11 positions matching TRBD1. The ends lost 7 bases at V and 5 bases at J; junction bases unmatched: 7. The V gene's germline CDR1 is LGHNA and CDR2 YSLEER. This CDR3 comprises 14 residues. CDR3 protein: CASNRDRGFDEQYF. DNA for the CDR3: TGCGCCAGCAACCGGGACAGGGGGTTCGACGAGCAGTACTTC.

The chain is built from TRBV11-2 and TRBJ1-1, with 10 nucleotides matching TRBD1. The V gene's germline CDR1 is SGHAT and CDR2 FQNNGV. The CDR3 has 18 residues. V dropped 4 bases and J dropped 8; count of bases not matched to a gene: 19. CDR3 residues: CASSSRWGQGRSLTEAFF. DNA of the CDR3: TGTGCCAGCAGCTCTAGATGGGGACAGGGGCGTAGCCTGACCGAAGCTTTCTTT.

This clone showed up just once. The rearrangement uses TRBV9 and TRBJ1-2; D not resolved. Trimming shortened V by 3 bases and J by 4 bases, and 4 bases separated the two germline ends. In germline, CDR1 is SGDLS, CDR2 YYNGEE. The CDR3 length is 11 residues. The CDR3 DNA reads as TGTGCCAGCAGCGACATCTATGGCTACACCTTC. Amino acids: CASSDIYGYTF.

The chain combines TRBV30 with TRBJ1-1; D gene uncertain. CDR3 length: 15 amino acids. The V end lost 0 bases, the J end lost 1 base, and 12 bases lay between the germline ends. The germline CDR1 and CDR2 sequences are GTSNPN and SVGIG (reference sequence). In DNA form, the CDR3 reads TGTGCCTGGAGTGTTGCCGGGCAGGCGAACACTGAAGCTTTCTTT. Translated: CAWSVAGQANTEAFF.

This chain links TRBV5-6 with TRBJ2-5; D possibly corresponds to TRBD1 (8 bases). The germline V gene has CDR1 SGHDT and CDR2 YYEEEE. Trimming removed 1 base at V and 7 bases at J, with 11 bases between. The CDR3 spans 13 residues. The DNA of the CDR3 is TGTGCCAGCAGCTTGCACAGGGGGGGGACCCAGTACTTC. It is translated as CASSLHRGGTQYF.

This chain joins TRBV11-2 and TRBJ1-1, with D unclear. The CDR3 contains 13 residues. The germline gives CDR1 SGHAT, CDR2 FQNNGV. Trimming removed 5 bases from V and 1 base from J, with 8 bases in between. CDR3 DNA: TGTGCCAGCAGCCCACCATCGAACACTGAAGCTTTCTTT. Protein: CASSPPSNTEAFF.

This chain joins TRBV7-2 and TRBJ1-4; D is ambiguous. V lost 1 base and J 1 base, leaving 7 bases between the germline ends. This CDR3 has 15 amino acids. Germline CDR1 is SGHTA and CDR2 is FQGNSA. The DNA for the CDR3 is TGTGCCAGCAGCTTAGATTGGGTAACTAATGAAAAACTGTTTTTT. Translated, it gives CASSLDWVTNEKLFF.

The chain joins TRBV18 to TRBJ1-1; D not resolved. Deletions cut 4 bases from V and 2 bases from J, with 8 bases between. The CDR3 spans 13 residues. Germline CDR1 is KGHSH and CDR2 is LQKENI. The CDR3 bases are TGTGCCAGCTCACTTCAGAAAAACACTGAAGCTTTCTTT. Translating gives CASSLQKNTEAFF.

The chain links TRBV9 to TRBJ1-1, with D maybe TRBD1 (5 bases). This CDR3 comprises 16 residues. V lost 0 bases and J lost 0, with 12 bases in between. Germline CDR1 reads SGDLS; CDR2 reads YYNGEE. CDR3 in amino acids: CASSVGDGYMNTEAFF. CDR3 DNA sequence: TGTGCCAGCAGCGTAGGGGACGGATACATGAACACTGAAGCTTTCTTT.

The CDR3 DNA reads TGTGCCAGCAGCTTGGTGTGGAACACTGAAGCTTTCTTT. Its translation: CASSLVWNTEAFF. The chain carries TRBV5-6 and TRBJ1-1; D call uncertain. Germline V gives CDR1 SGHDT, CDR2 YYEEEE. CDR3 length: 13 residues. Trimming took off 0 bases at V and 1 base at J, with 4 bases between the two ends.

The rearrangement uses TRBV11-2 and TRBJ2-7; no clear D gene. This CDR3 is built from 15 residues. The V and J ends lost 0 bases and 1 base respectively, with 10 bases between them. CDR1 is SGHAT and CDR2 is FQNNGV in the germline V gene. CDR3 sequence reads: CASSLEAGISYEQYF. In DNA form, the CDR3 reads TGTGCCAGCAGCTTAGAGGCCGGCATTTCCTACGAGCAGTACTTC.

J is TRBJ1-4 and V is TRBV12-1; the table names TRBD1, a call not compared with the DNA. TRBV12-1 is reported as a pseudogene. The CDR3 totals 14 residues. CDR3 nucleotide sequence: TGTGCCAGCAGCTTTAGACAGGGGGCTGAAAAACTGTTTTTT. Amino acid sequence: CASSFRQGAEKLFF.

V gene TRBV11-2 combines with J gene TRBJ2-3, with 7 bases aligning to TRBD1. The junction had 11 bases not matched to a gene; V was cut back by 5 bases and J by 9 bases. Looked up from germline, CDR1 is SGHAT and CDR2 is FQNNGV. This CDR3 has 14 residues. The CDR3 protein is CASSPLRGLGTQYF. CDR3 bases: TGTGCCAGCAGCCCTCTTAGGGGGCTGGGGACGCAGTATTTT.

The chain employs TRBV9 and TRBJ1-1; 9 bases line up with TRBD1. V shed 4 bases, J shed 1 base, and the junction held 11 bases outside the gene matches. The CDR3 loop spans 17 amino acids. CDR1 is SGDLS and CDR2 is YYNGEE in the germline V gene. The CDR3 bases are TGTGCCAGCAGCTTCCCACACAGGGGGCTGGGGAACACTGAAGCTTTCTTT. This sequence encodes CASSFPHRGLGNTEAFF. The whole variable domain, remainder taken from reference TRBV9 and TRBJ1-1, is DSGVTQTPKHLITATGQRVTLRCSPRSGDLSVYWYQQSLDQGLQFLIQYYNGEERAKGNILERFSAQQFPDLHSELNLSSLELGDSALYFCASSFPHRGLGNTEAFFGQGTRLTVV.